The 7 T cell receptor beta chains below come from one sample, sequenced in a study of identical twins. TCRdb itself ran the 5' RACE reads through MiXCR, one entry per CDR3 protein. In the table there are roughly 720,000 distinct CDR3 sequences, roughly 18% of which are singletons. In addition, the sample was reused for a study of T cells expressing NK-cell markers.

Sample: PBMCs. The receptor set was obtained from a woman under 30 in good health.

This clonotype was recorded a few times. The rearrangement links TRBV29-1 to TRBJ2-1, with 14 bases that match TRBD2. CDR1 is SQVTM and CDR2 is ANQGSEA in the germline V gene. The J segment lost 4 bases and the V segment lost 8 bases, leaving 7 bases of the junction unmatched. This CDR3 contains 15 residues. CDR3 nucleotides: TGCAGCTTCTGCAGGACTAGCGGGGGGTACAATGAGCAGTTCTTC. It specifies CSFCRTSGGYNEQFF.

The CDR3 coding sequence is TGTGCCAGCAGCCAAGATGGGGCCAACTACGAGCAGTACTTC. Encoded protein: CASSQDGANYEQYF. The chain has TRBV3-1 and TRBJ2-7, with TRBD1 as a possible D gene (5 bases). There are 14 residues in the CDR3. CDR1 is LGHDT, CDR2 YNNKEL, per germline (reference sequence). Trimming cost V 0 bases and J 3 bases, with 9 bases left between them.

The V gene is TRBV29-1, the J gene TRBJ2-3; tentatively, D is TRBD1 (6 bases). Germline V gene sequence: CDR1 SQVTM, CDR2 ANQGSEA. This CDR3 contains 14 residues. Trimming cost V 1 base and J 4 bases, with 12 bases left between them. The CDR3 DNA reads TGCAGCGTTGAAGGGGGGCGAGGGTCAGATACGCAGTATTTT. This sequence encodes CSVEGGRGSDTQYF.

This chain uses TRBV4-3 with TRBJ1-1; 8 nucleotides line up with TRBD1. CDR1 and CDR2 from the germline V gene are LGHNA and YSLEER. The V segment lost 6 bases and the J segment 7 bases; nucleotides outside the gene matches: 7. The CDR3 runs 13 residues. In DNA, the CDR3 is TGCGCCAGCAGTCCAACAGGGGGTATTGAAGCTTTCTTT. Its protein is CASSPTGGIEAFF.

This clonotype was counted a few times. This chain connects TRBV9 to TRBJ1-6; 7 nucleotides align to TRBD1. With 5 bases clipped from V and 7 bases from J, the junction kept 6 bases outside the gene matches. Germline loops: CDR1 SGDLS, CDR2 YYNGEE. The length of the CDR3 is 14 residues. CDR3 in DNA: TGTGCCAGCAGGCCGACAGGGATGAATTCACCCCTCCACTTT. Its translation is CASRPTGMNSPLHF.

This rearrangement joins TRBV27 to TRBJ1-1, with TRBD1 matching over 10 bases. Trimming took 3 bases from V and 1 from J; bases not matched to a gene: 8. Per the germline V gene, CDR1 is MNHEY and CDR2 is SMNVEV (reference sequence). The CDR3 loop spans 17 amino acids. The CDR3 DNA follows: TGTGCCAGCAGTTTGAGGTGGACAGGGGGTCCGAACACTGAAGCTTTCTTT. This codes for CASSLRWTGGPNTEAFF.

This clonotype was observed a few times. The chain has TRBV11-2 and TRBJ2-1; 8 bases map to TRBD2. The CDR3 extends over 19 amino acids. V was pared by 2 bases and J by 5 bases, with 17 bases of the junction left unmatched. Germline V gene lookup returns CDR1 SGHAT and CDR2 FQNNGV. Here the CDR3 DNA reads TGTGCCAGCAGCTTAAGAACGCGGTTCCAGAGCGGGGGAGACAATGAGCAGTTCTTC. It encodes CASSLRTRFQSGGDNEQFF.